These 29 T cell receptor beta chains originate from one sample sequenced in a study of shared clonotypes between healthy human individuals. CD8 cells regarded as naive lacked CD45RO, were positively chosen for CCR7, and omitted terminally differentiated effector memory CD45RA+ cells. Using immunoSEQ multiplex PCR, the repertoire was profiled, and TCRdb retains in-frame clones only, with some absent. The sample contains hundreds of thousands of clones, 90% to 95% of which appear only once. Sequencing was carried out using naive CD8+ T cells sorted from blood. These receptors were collected from a woman aged 30 to 39 in good health.

CDR3 amino acids: CASSRRGQGNQPQHF. DNA for the CDR3: TGTGCCAGCAGTCGCAGGGGGCAAGGCAATCAGCCCCAGCATTTT. The chain combines TRBV28 with TRBJ1-5; TRBD1 matches at 8 bases. V shed 5 bases, J shed 2 bases, and the junction held 5 bases outside the gene matches. CDR3 size: 15 residues. Germline V lookup: CDR1 MDHEN, CDR2 SYDVKM.

The rearrangement links TRBV5-1 to TRBJ1-1; D gene unclear. From germline, CDR1 is SGHRS and CDR2 YFSETQ. Trimming removed 3 bases from V and 0 bases from J, with 18 bases in between. This CDR3 comprises 17 residues. The CDR3: CASSSFEGSFMNTEAFF. The DNA of the CDR3 is TGCGCCAGCAGCTCTTTCGAGGGCTCCTTCATGAACACTGAAGCTTTCTTT.

This sequence joins TRBV29-1 and TRBJ2-7; TRBD2 might be the D (7 bases). There are 15 residues in the CDR3. Between the trimmed V and J ends, which lost 6 bases and 0 bases, there was a span of 18 bases. From germline, CDR1 is SQVTM and CDR2 ANQGSEA. The CDR3 reads CSVNGGRKSSYEQYF. The CDR3 coding sequence is TGCAGCGTCAACGGGGGGCGTAAAAGCTCCTACGAGCAGTACTTC.

The chain is built from TRBV7-9 and TRBJ2-5; a weak D match, TRBD1 (6 bases). The J call may be wrong; the DNA end is better matched by TRBJ2-7. The CDR3 is 13 residues long. Germline V lookup: CDR1 SEHNR, CDR2 FQNEAQ (reference sequence). CDR3 DNA sequence: TGTGCCAGCAGCTTTATTGGGGGCGACGAGCAGTACTTC. Amino acids: CASSFIGGDEQYF.

This sequence joins TRBV5-6 and TRBJ2-7; maybe TRBD1 (5 bases). V lost 1 base and J lost 1, with 9 bases in between. CDR1 and CDR2 from the germline V gene are SGHDT and YYEEEE. The CDR3 has 14 amino acids. The CDR3 loop reads CASSLSDTSYEQYF. The CDR3 region has the DNA TGTGCCAGCAGCTTGTCGGACACATCCTACGAGCAGTACTTC.

The genes are TRBV29-1 and TRBJ2-7; no reliable D call. The CDR3 runs to 12 residues. V was clipped by 4 bases and J by 2 bases, with 9 bases between them. Germline CDR1 is SQVTM and CDR2 is ANQGSEA. The CDR3 protein is CSVAATAYEQYF. CDR3 DNA sequence: TGCAGCGTTGCGGCCACCGCCTACGAGCAGTACTTC.

The V call is TRBV19, the J call TRBJ2-2; 9 bases fit TRBD1. The V segment lost 4 bases and the J segment 9 bases; nucleotides outside the gene matches: 9. Germline lookup yields CDR1 LNHDA and CDR2 SQIVND (reference sequence). The CDR3 totals 15 residues. DNA for the CDR3: TGTGCCAGTAGTAGGGACAGGGAGATGCGGTGGGAGCTGTTTTTT. Protein product: CASSRDREMRWELFF.

Comment on this clone: This sample includes further DNA sequences coding for the same CDR3. V usage is TRBV28 and J usage is TRBJ1-6; unclear D gene. With 1 base removed from V and 3 bases from J, the gap between germline ends came to 4 bases. The germline V gene encodes CDR1 MDHEN and CDR2 SYDVKM. CDR3 length equals 14 residues. The CDR3 region has the DNA TGTGCCAGCAGTTTATCTAGCTATAATTCACCCCTCCACTTT. It codes for CASSLSSYNSPLHF.

This chain connects TRBV9 to TRBJ1-2; D remains unclear. The ends were cut back, 0 bases at V and 5 bases at J, with 14 bases in the middle. CDR3 size: 15 residues. Germline-derived CDR1 and CDR2 are SGDLS and YYNGEE. CDR3: CASSVDGLIPYGYTF. CDR3 in DNA: TGTGCCAGCAGCGTAGATGGCCTGATCCCTTATGGCTACACCTTC.

V is TRBV18 and J is TRBJ2-1, with TRBD1 matching 7 bases. The CDR3 contains 13 residues. Looked up from germline, CDR1 is KGHSH and CDR2 is LQKENI. V dropped 4 bases and J dropped 6; count of bases not matched to a gene: 3. The CDR3, as DNA: TGTGCCAGCTCACAGACAGGGAGCAATGAGCAGTTCTTC. This encodes CASSQTGSNEQFF.

V gene TRBV7-8 combines with J gene TRBJ2-5, with 10 bases lining up with TRBD1. The ends lost 7 bases at V and 1 base at J; junction bases unmatched: 6. CDR1 SGHVS and CDR2 FQNEAQ come from the germline V gene. This CDR3 has 15 residues. The CDR3 coding sequence is TGTGCCAGCATTAGGGACAGGGGTTTCCAAGAGACCCAGTACTTC. Its protein is CASIRDRGFQETQYF.

Only one count was recorded for this clone. The chain is built from TRBV27 and TRBJ1-3; weak D call: TRBD1 (5 bases). This CDR3 contains 14 residues. Trimming cost V 4 bases and J 0 bases, with 7 bases left between them. From germline, CDR1 is MNHEY and CDR2 SMNVEV (reference sequence). CDR3 residues: CASSSTASGNTIYF. The CDR3, as DNA: TGTGCCAGCAGTTCGACAGCCTCTGGAAACACCATATATTTT.

The chain joins TRBV5-6 to TRBJ2-1, with TRBD2 as a possible D gene (5 bases). V was clipped by 0 bases and J by 2 bases, with 15 bases between them. Germline assignment: CDR1 SGHDT and CDR2 YYEEEE. The CDR3 contains 17 residues. The DNA of the CDR3 is TGTGCCAGCAGCTTGGAAGAGCGGATTGTAACCTACAATGAGCAGTTCTTC. Protein product: CASSLEERIVTYNEQFF.

This clone was observed a single time. Other DNA sequences in this sample translate to the same CDR3. The chain joins TRBV7-9 to TRBJ1-5; D possibly corresponds to TRBD1 (6 bases). Trimming pared 5 bases from V and 1 base from J, leaving 9 bases between. The germline V gene has CDR1 SEHNR and CDR2 FQNEAQ (reference sequence). This CDR3 has 14 residues. This CDR3 is CASSRGGSNQPQHF. CDR3 coding DNA: TGTGCCAGCAGCCGAGGGGGGAGCAATCAGCCCCAGCATTTT.

This chain connects TRBV19 to TRBJ1-2; no firm D call. The length of the CDR3 is 13 residues. The germline CDR1 and CDR2 sequences are LNHDA and SQIVND (reference sequence). V was clipped by 6 bases and J by 5 bases, with 13 bases between them. The CDR3 region has the DNA TGTGCCAGTAGCCCAATGGGAGAATATGGCTACACCTTC. Protein product: CASSPMGEYGYTF.

This chain joins TRBV28 and TRBJ2-1; maybe TRBD1 (5 bases). V was trimmed by 3 bases and J by 7 bases, leaving 7 bases between them. In germline, CDR1 is MDHEN, CDR2 SYDVKM. This CDR3 has 12 residues. CDR3 residues: CASSFRVNEQFF. The CDR3 DNA follows: TGTGCCAGCAGTTTCAGGGTTAATGAGCAGTTCTTC.

The genes are TRBV4-1 and TRBJ2-7, with D perhaps given as TRBD1 or TRBD2 (6 bases each). Trimming pared 3 bases from V and 5 bases from J, leaving 14 bases between. Germline V gene lookup returns CDR1 MGHRA and CDR2 YSYEKL. This CDR3 is 14 amino acids long. CDR3 in DNA: TGCGCCAGCAGCCATCTATCCGGGGGCGACGAGCAGTACTTC. This translates into CASSHLSGGDEQYF.

For the CDR3, the DNA is TGTGCCAGCAGTCCCGGGCCCTTGAACACCGGGGAGCTGTTTTTT. Protein: CASSPGPLNTGELFF. The gene calls are TRBV28 and TRBJ2-2; no firm D call. This CDR3 has 15 residues. V was clipped by 5 bases and J by 1 base, with 11 bases between them. Germline values: CDR1 MDHEN, CDR2 SYDVKM.

The chain joins TRBV6-5 to TRBJ2-7; 10 nucleotides match TRBD2. The CDR3 runs 15 residues. V was clipped by 6 bases and J by 0 bases; unmatched bases: 5. Germline lookup yields CDR1 MNHEY and CDR2 SVGAGI. CDR3 sequence reads: CASRLGLADSYEQYF. The CDR3 DNA reads TGTGCCAGCAGACTCGGACTAGCGGACTCCTACGAGCAGTACTTC.

In its sample, this clone was seen once. CDR3 nucleotide sequence: TGTGCCAGCAGCCCGGGACAGGGGCTAAATGAAAAACTGTTTTTT. Protein: CASSPGQGLNEKLFF. This rearrangement joins TRBV7-8 to TRBJ1-4; the match to TRBD1 covers 10 bases. The CDR3 has 15 amino acids. Losses at the gene ends were 5 bases for V and 5 bases for J; bases not matched to a gene: 5. Germline lookup yields CDR1 SGHVS and CDR2 FQNEAQ. Together with reference TRBV7-8 and TRBJ1-4, the CDR3 gives the full variable domain: GAGVSQSPRYKVAKRGQDVALRCDPISGHVSLFWYQQALGQGPEFLTYFQNEAQLDKSGLPSDRFFAERPEGSVSTLKIQRTQQEDSAVYLCASSPGQGLNEKLFFGSGTQLSVL.

The chain joins TRBV28 to TRBJ1-4; D is unclear. The germline V gene has CDR1 MDHEN and CDR2 SYDVKM. V was cut by 6 bases and J by 0 bases, with 5 bases left in between. The CDR3 has 13 residues. The CDR3 region is CASRAATNEKLFF. In DNA form, the CDR3 reads TGTGCCAGCAGAGCTGCAACTAATGAAAAACTGTTTTTT.

The J gene is TRBJ2-7, the V gene TRBV5-7, with 9 bases aligning to TRBD2. TRBV5-7 is flagged as an ORF with uncertain function. There are 16 residues in the CDR3. J gave up 6 bases and V 5 bases, and 15 bases lay outside the gene matches. The DNA for the CDR3 is TGTGCCAGCAGGCCAGAGCCGTTAGCGGGAGTCGGCGAGCAGTACTTC. Residues: CASRPEPLAGVGEQYF.

This chain connects TRBV27 to TRBJ1-2, with a weak D call TRBD1 (5 bases). Looked up from germline, CDR1 is MNHEY and CDR2 is SMNVEV (reference sequence). The CDR3 length is 15 residues. With 5 bases removed from V and 4 bases from J, the gap between germline ends came to 17 bases. CDR3 protein: CASSPLSQGRYGYTF. In DNA form, the CDR3 reads TGTGCCAGCAGTCCCCTCAGCCAGGGACGCTATGGCTACACCTTC.

This rearrangement joins TRBV7-2 to TRBJ1-5; possibly TRBD1 for D (5 bases). The CDR3 runs to 15 residues. CDR1 SGHTA and CDR2 FQGNSA come from the germline V gene. V was cut by 1 base and J by 3 bases, with 10 bases left in between. The CDR3 here is CASSLEGFLNQPQHF. The DNA of the CDR3 is TGTGCCAGCAGCTTAGAGGGGTTTCTCAATCAGCCCCAGCATTTT.

The V call is TRBV19, the J call TRBJ2-7, with 9 bases identical to TRBD1. Germline trimming cut 3 bases from V and 3 bases from J; bases unmatched to any gene: 9. The V gene's germline CDR1 is LNHDA and CDR2 SQIVND (reference sequence). The CDR3 extends over 16 amino acids. CDR3 sequence reads: CASSIWGQGSNYEQYF. CDR3 in DNA: TGTGCCAGTAGTATTTGGGGACAGGGATCAAACTACGAGCAGTACTTC.

The chain carries TRBV19 and TRBJ1-5; perhaps TRBD1 as D (6 bases). The germline CDR1 and CDR2 sequences are LNHDA and SQIVND (reference sequence). CDR3 length: 13 amino acids. Trimming shortened V by 6 bases and J by 7 bases, and 13 bases separated the two germline ends. The CDR3 nucleotides read TGTGCCAGTAGGAACAGGGTGGGGCAGCCCCAGCATTTT. Translating it yields CASRNRVGQPQHF.

The chain uses TRBV7-6 and TRBJ1-1, with D unclear. Germline CDR1 reads SGHVS; CDR2 reads FNYEAQ. V gave up 5 bases and J gave up 4 bases, with 14 bases separating them. The CDR3 runs 14 residues. The CDR3 region is CASSPRAISTEAFF. The CDR3 DNA reads as TGTGCCAGCAGCCCCAGAGCTATATCCACTGAAGCTTTCTTT.

The chain has TRBV11-2 and TRBJ2-5; 10 bases fit TRBD2. The length of the CDR3 is 17 residues. With V trimmed by 6 bases and J by 4 bases, 14 bases remained unmatched. Germline V gene data show CDR1 as SGHAT and CDR2 as FQNNGV. This CDR3 reads CASRGLAEPLPRETQYF. CDR3 DNA sequence: TGTGCCAGCAGAGGACTAGCGGAACCCCTTCCACGAGAGACCCAGTACTTC.

The chain uses TRBV6-5 and TRBJ2-3; 11 bases align to TRBD2. Germline CDR1 reads MNHEY; CDR2 reads SVGAGI. The V segment lost 6 bases and the J segment 5 bases; nucleotides outside the gene matches: 7. CDR3 length: 15 amino acids. CDR3 amino acids: CASRGLAEGGDTQYF. In DNA, the CDR3 is TGTGCCAGCAGGGGACTAGCGGAAGGCGGAGATACGCAGTATTTT.